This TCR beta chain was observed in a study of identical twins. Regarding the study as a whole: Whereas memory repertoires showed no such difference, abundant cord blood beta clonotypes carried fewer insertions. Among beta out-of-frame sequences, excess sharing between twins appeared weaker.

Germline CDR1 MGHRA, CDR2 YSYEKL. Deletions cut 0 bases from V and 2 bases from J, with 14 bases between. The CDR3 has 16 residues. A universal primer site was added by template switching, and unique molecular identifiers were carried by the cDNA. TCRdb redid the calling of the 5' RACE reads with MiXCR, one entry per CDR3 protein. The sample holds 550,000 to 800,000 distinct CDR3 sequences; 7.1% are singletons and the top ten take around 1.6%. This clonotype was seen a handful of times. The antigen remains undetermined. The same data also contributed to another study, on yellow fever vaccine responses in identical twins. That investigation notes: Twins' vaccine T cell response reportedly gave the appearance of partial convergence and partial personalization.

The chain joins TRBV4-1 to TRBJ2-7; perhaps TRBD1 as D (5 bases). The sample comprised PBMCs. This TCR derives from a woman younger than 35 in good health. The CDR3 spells CASSQDPQTGAYEQYF. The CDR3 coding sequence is TGCGCCAGCAGCCAAGACCCCCAAACAGGTGCCTACGAGCAGTACTTC.